This is a list of T cell receptor beta chains from one sample in a study of OX40 agonist ivuxolimab in advanced cancers. Data came from immunoSEQ multiplex PCR; TCRdb stores just in-frame clones and leaves some out. Counted here are 50,000 to 80,000 clones, 75% to 95% occurring once; the ten biggest clones make up less than 6%. The material was CD4+ or CD8+ T cells sorted from blood, obtained in a trial of the OX40 agonist ivuxolimab. The origin of the receptors is an adult with an advanced solid tumor such as melanoma, head and neck, liver or kidney cancer. The CDR3 runs from the conserved cysteine through the conserved F or W. The D gene is left open where the match is weak. A clone size is listed for some rows: how often the clone was seen (once, few, many), or a class if it is expanded.

d_gene: TRBD2; v_gene: TRBV7-2; abundance: .; j_gene: TRBJ2-1; CDR3nt: TGTGCCAGCAGCGTTAGCGGGGGGACTTACAATGAGCAGTTCTTC; CDR3aa: CASSVSGGTYNEQFF
d_gene: .; v_gene: TRBV2; abundance: once; j_gene: TRBJ1-2; CDR3nt: TGTGCCAGCAGTGAAGCGGGGGTCGACATTTATGGCTACACCTTC; CDR3aa: CASSEAGVDIYGYTF
d_gene: TRBD1; v_gene: TRBV6-5; abundance: few; j_gene: TRBJ1-2; CDR3nt: TGTGCCAGCAGTTACGAGGGGGCGGGAGGCTACACCTTC; CDR3aa: CASSYEGAGGYTF
d_gene: TRBD2; v_gene: TRBV19; abundance: .; j_gene: TRBJ2-2; CDR3nt: TGTGCCAGTTGGGACAGCCGACGCCTAGCGGGAGGGAGTGGGGAGCTGTTTTTT; CDR3aa: CASWDSRRLAGGSGELFF
d_gene: .; v_gene: TRBV5-1; abundance: .; j_gene: TRBJ1-3; CDR3nt: TGCGCCAGCAGCCCTATGGGGGACACCATATATTTT; CDR3aa: CASSPMGDTIYF
d_gene: TRBD1; v_gene: TRBV11-2; abundance: .; j_gene: TRBJ1-1; CDR3nt: TGTGCCAGCAGCCCAAGACAGGGCATGGGGACTGAAGCTTTCTTT; CDR3aa: CASSPRQGMGTEAFF
d_gene: .; v_gene: TRBV12-5; abundance: .; j_gene: TRBJ2-7; CDR3nt: TGTGCTAGTGGGACCGGACAGATAAGTTCCTACGAGCAGTACTTC; CDR3aa: CASGTGQISSYEQYF
d_gene: .; v_gene: TRBV11-2; abundance: .; j_gene: TRBJ1-4; CDR3nt: TGTGCCAGCAGCTTAGATCTAACCTCAACTAATGAAAAACTGTTTTTT; CDR3aa: CASSLDLTSTNEKLFF
d_gene: .; v_gene: TRBV2; abundance: .; j_gene: TRBJ2-5; CDR3nt: TGTGCCAGCAGTGAAGGGAGTGAGACCCAGTACTTC; CDR3aa: CASSEGSETQYF
d_gene: TRBD2; v_gene: TRBV15; abundance: once; j_gene: TRBJ2-1; CDR3nt: TGTGCCACCAGCAGAGATTCAGGAGGGAGGGCCCTGTACAATGAGCAGTTCTTC; CDR3aa: CATSRDSGGRALYNEQFF
d_gene: TRBD2; v_gene: TRBV28; abundance: once; j_gene: TRBJ2-1; CDR3nt: TGTGCCAGCATACCTCGGACTAGCGGGAGGCGCGGGGAGCAGTTCTTC; CDR3aa: CASIPRTSGRRGEQFF
d_gene: .; v_gene: TRBV30; abundance: .; j_gene: TRBJ1-4; CDR3nt: TGTGCCTGGAGTCGGGAAGAAAAACTGTTTTTT; CDR3aa: CAWSREEKLFF
d_gene: .; v_gene: TRBV5-1; abundance: .; j_gene: TRBJ2-5; CDR3nt: TGCGCCAGCAGCCGGCGGGGGCCGGAGACCCAGTACTTC; CDR3aa: CASSRRGPETQYF
d_gene: .; v_gene: TRBV9; abundance: .; j_gene: TRBJ2-5; CDR3nt: TGTGCCAGCAGCGCCGGGGTACCGGGAGAGACCCAGTACTTC; CDR3aa: CASSAGVPGETQYF
d_gene: TRBD2; v_gene: TRBV7-7; abundance: once; j_gene: TRBJ2-5; CDR3nt: TGTGCTAGCAGCTTAGGTGCTAGCGGGCAAGAGACCCAGTACTTC; CDR3aa: CASSLGASGQETQYF
d_gene: TRBD2; v_gene: TRBV15; abundance: .; j_gene: TRBJ2-7; CDR3nt: TGTGCCACCAGCAGAGATCCTCCGGGGGGACTCAATTACGAGCAGTACTTC; CDR3aa: CATSRDPPGGLNYEQYF
d_gene: TRBD1; v_gene: TRBV27; abundance: once; j_gene: TRBJ1-4; CDR3nt: TGTGCCAGCAGTTTTTCTCAGGGGGCGTCAGGGGAAAAACTGTTTTTT; CDR3aa: CASSFSQGASGEKLFF
d_gene: .; v_gene: TRBV28; abundance: once; j_gene: TRBJ2-7; CDR3nt: TGTGCCAGCAGTTTATCCGGCCAGGGTGAGAGGGAGCAGTACTTC; CDR3aa: CASSLSGQGEREQYF
d_gene: .; v_gene: TRBV6-1; abundance: .; j_gene: TRBJ2-7; CDR3nt: TGTGCCAGCATGGACTTCTTCGAGCAGTACTTC; CDR3aa: CASMDFFEQYF
d_gene: .; v_gene: TRBV19; abundance: .; j_gene: TRBJ2-7; CDR3nt: TGTGCCAGTAGCAGGGACGCCGTCTACGAGCAGTACTTC; CDR3aa: CASSRDAVYEQYF
d_gene: .; v_gene: TRBV30; abundance: .; j_gene: TRBJ2-7; CDR3nt: TGTGCCTGGAGTCCACAGGGTTACGAGCAGTACTTC; CDR3aa: CAWSPQGYEQYF
d_gene: .; v_gene: TRBV25-1; abundance: .; j_gene: TRBJ2-3; CDR3nt: TGTGCCAGCAGTGAATCCTCTCCTCCTAAAGATACGCAGTATTTT; CDR3aa: CASSESSPPKDTQYF